This record concerns one T cell receptor (beta chain) sequence. Its target is not known. Trimming cost V 5 bases and J 7 bases, with 8 bases left between them. CDR1 and CDR2 from the germline V gene are SNHLY and FYNNEI. CDR3 length: 12 residues. The data belong to a study of identical twins. The study's findings and limits: Insertions were reduced in abundant cord blood beta clonotypes but not in memory repertoires. Those out-of-frame alpha sequences shared by twins showed an excess of low generation probability. Surplus twin overlap in beta out-of-frame sequences was less pronounced.

A universal primer site was incorporated via template switching, and the cDNA contained unique molecular identifiers. TCRdb passed the 5' RACE reads through MiXCR, listing each CDR3 protein once. The table lists about 530,000 distinct CDR3 sequences, about a fifth of them singletons. This same sample was also part of a study on yellow fever vaccine responses in identical twins.

J is TRBJ2-2 and V is TRBV2; D call uncertain. The sequencing input was CD4+ T cells sorted from blood. The receptor was derived from a woman aged 18-29 years in good health. CDR3 nucleotides: TGTGCCAGCAGTTTCGGCCTCGGGGAGCTGTTTTTT. Translating gives CASSFGLGELFF.